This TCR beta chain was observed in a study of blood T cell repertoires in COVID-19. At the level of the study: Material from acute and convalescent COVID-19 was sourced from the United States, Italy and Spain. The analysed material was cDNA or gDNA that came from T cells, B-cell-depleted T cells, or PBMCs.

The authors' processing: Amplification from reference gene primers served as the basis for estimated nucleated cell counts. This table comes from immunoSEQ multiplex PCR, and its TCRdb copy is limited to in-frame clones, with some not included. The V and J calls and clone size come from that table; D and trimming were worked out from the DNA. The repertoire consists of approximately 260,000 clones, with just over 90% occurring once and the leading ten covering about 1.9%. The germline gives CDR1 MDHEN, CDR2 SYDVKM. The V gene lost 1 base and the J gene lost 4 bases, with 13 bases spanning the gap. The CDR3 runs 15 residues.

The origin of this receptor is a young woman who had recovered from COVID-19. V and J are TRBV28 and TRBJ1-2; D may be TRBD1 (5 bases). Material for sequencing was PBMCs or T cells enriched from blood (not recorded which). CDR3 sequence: CASSLLQGAGYGYTF. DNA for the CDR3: TGTGCCAGCAGTTTATTGCAGGGAGCGGGCTATGGCTACACCTTC.